The sequence of this TCR beta chain was determined in a study of T-cell reconstitution after alpha-beta-depleted transplantation in children. Study-level results: Several hundred expanded graft clones reportedly gave rise to the alpha-beta T cells present about two months after transplant.

Per the germline V gene, CDR1 is MGHRA and CDR2 is YSYEKL. V was trimmed by 1 base and J by 5 bases, leaving 15 bases between them. The CDR3 extends over 15 amino acids. Unique molecular identifiers were used to barcode this TCRbeta library. TCRdb ran MiXCR on the PCR reads and lists one entry per CDR3 protein. In the table there are over 150,000 distinct CDR3 sequences, roughly 6% of which are singletons. This clonotype has at least ten counts. No antigen is known for it. This clonotype was obtained from a girl under three years old with combined immunodeficiency, due to receive a stem cell transplant. This sample comprised PBMCs, obtained before TCRalphabeta/CD19-depleted stem cell transplant. The chain couples TRBV4-1 to TRBJ2-7; either TRBD1 or TRBD2 may supply D (7 bases each). The CDR3: CASSQGQGGLDEQYF. CDR3 DNA sequence: TGCGCCAGCAGCCAAGGACAGGGAGGGCTTGACGAGCAGTACTTC.